This T cell receptor (beta chain) was sequenced for a study of shared clonotypes between healthy human individuals. General study results and limits: Clonotype sharing among donors likely depends on sequencing depth. When compared with the clonotypes that were shared by all four sorted-subset donors, the non-shared clonotypes turned out to have lower generation probabilities.

CDR3 length: 14 amino acids. V lost 2 bases and J 7 bases, leaving 12 bases between the germline ends. Germline CDR1 is MNHEY and CDR2 is SMNVEV (reference sequence). This clone was recorded once. Its matching antigen is unknown. TCRdb keeps only in-frame clones here, not all; method: immunoSEQ multiplex PCR. The sample contains about 610,000 clones, about 95% of which appear only once. Positive CCR7 selection of CD45RO-negative cells yielded the naive CD8 cells, and terminally differentiated effector memory CD45RA+ cells were excluded. Sequencing was carried out using naive CD8+ T cells sorted from blood. V gene TRBV27 combines with J gene TRBJ2-1, with D perhaps matching TRBD2 (6 bases). The clonotype comes from a woman in her thirties in good health. The CDR3 bases are TGTGCCAGCAGTTTAAGGGACTCCAAGAATGAGCAGTTCTTC. As protein: CASSLRDSKNEQFF.